The present entry profiles one T cell receptor beta chain with its context. The data belong to a study of blood T cell repertoires in COVID-19. Original methodology: Amplification with reference gene primers provided the estimates of nucleated cell counts. Clones were sequenced by immunoSEQ multiplex PCR, and TCRdb holds only the in-frame ones, with some missing. D and trimming come from the DNA, and the V and J calls and clone size come from that table. The sample holds approximately 53,000 clones, about 85% seen once. V trimming: 3 bases; J trimming: 7 bases; junction bases outside the gene matches: 4. This CDR3 has 13 residues. Per germline, CDR1 LNHDA and CDR2 SQIVND (reference sequence). Recruited during active infection, patients (from Seattle) were subsequently followed longitudinally.

The gene calls are TRBV19 and TRBJ1-2; 8 nucleotides agree with TRBD1. Sequencing input: peripheral blood. The sequence came from a woman older than 75 with COVID-19, enrolled during active disease. The CDR3 is CASSMTGAVGYTF. The CDR3 DNA reads TGTGCCAGTAGTATGACAGGGGCGGTTGGCTACACCTTC.